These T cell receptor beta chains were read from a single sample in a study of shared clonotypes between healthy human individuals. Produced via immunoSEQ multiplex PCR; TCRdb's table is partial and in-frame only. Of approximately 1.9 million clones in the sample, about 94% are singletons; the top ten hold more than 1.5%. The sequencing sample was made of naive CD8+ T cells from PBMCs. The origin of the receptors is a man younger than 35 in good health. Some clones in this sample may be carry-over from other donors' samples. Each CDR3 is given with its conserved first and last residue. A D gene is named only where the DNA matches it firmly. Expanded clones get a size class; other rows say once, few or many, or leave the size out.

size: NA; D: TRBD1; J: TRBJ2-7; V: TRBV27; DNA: TGTGCCAGCAGTTCCCCCCTGACCCGGACAGGGGCATACGAGCAGTACTTC; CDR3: CASSSPLTRTGAYEQYF
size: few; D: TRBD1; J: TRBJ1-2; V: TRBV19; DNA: TGTGCCAGTAGTGGAGCAGGGGGCAGCTATGGCTACACCTTC; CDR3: CASSGAGGSYGYTF
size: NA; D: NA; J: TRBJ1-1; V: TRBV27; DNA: TGTGCCAGCAGCCCTCGCGGGCCCTACCTAAACACTGAAGCTTTCTTT; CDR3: CASSPRGPYLNTEAFF
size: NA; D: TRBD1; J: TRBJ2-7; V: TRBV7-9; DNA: TGTGCCAGCAGCTTAGGTACAGGGGTTGGCGAGCAGTACTTC; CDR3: CASSLGTGVGEQYF
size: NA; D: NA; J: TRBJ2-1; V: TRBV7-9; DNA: TGTGCCAGCAGCTCCCCGGGGGCCTCCTACAATGAGCAGTTCTTC; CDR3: CASSSPGASYNEQFF
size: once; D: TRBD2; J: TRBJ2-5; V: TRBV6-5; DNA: TGTGCCAGCAGCCGTACTAGCGGCCCTTTGGAGGCCCAGTACTTC; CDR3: CASSRTSGPLEAQYF
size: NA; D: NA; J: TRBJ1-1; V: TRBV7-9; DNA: TGTGCCAGCAGCTTACCCCGGGGCCTCTTGGCTGAAGCTTTCTTT; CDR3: CASSLPRGLLAEAFF
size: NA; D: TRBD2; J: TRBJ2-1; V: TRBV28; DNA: TGTGCCAGCAGTACACTAGCGGGAGGGTCGGTCGATGAGCAGTTCTTC; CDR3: CASSTLAGGSVDEQFF
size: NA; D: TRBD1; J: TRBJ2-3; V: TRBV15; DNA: TGTGCCACCAGCAGAGATGGACAGGCTGAAGATACGCAGTATTTT; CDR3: CATSRDGQAEDTQYF
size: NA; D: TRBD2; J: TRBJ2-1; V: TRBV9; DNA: TGTGCCAGCAGCGTAAACCCAACTAGCGGGAGCTCCTACAATGAGCAGTTCTTC; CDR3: CASSVNPTSGSSYNEQFF
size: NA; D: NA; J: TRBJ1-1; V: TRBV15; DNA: TGTGCCACCAGCAAAGCGCCGGATTTTGGGACTGAAGCTTTCTTT; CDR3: CATSKAPDFGTEAFF
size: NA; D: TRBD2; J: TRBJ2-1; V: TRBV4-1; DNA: TGCGCCAGCAGCCCTACAGCCGGGGGGTTCTCCTACAATGAGCAGTTCTTC; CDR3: CASSPTAGGFSYNEQFF
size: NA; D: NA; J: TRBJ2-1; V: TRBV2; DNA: TGTGCCAGCAACGCGGCCCAACCTTACAATGAGCAGTTCTTC; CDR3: CASNAAQPYNEQFF
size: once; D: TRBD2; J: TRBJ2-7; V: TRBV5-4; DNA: TGTGCCAGCAGCTTGTACCTAGCGGCATCCTACGAGCAGTACTTC; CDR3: CASSLYLAASYEQYF
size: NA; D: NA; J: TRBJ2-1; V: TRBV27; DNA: TGTGCCAGCAGTTATGGGACTCCCACTAATGAGCAGTTCTTC; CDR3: CASSYGTPTNEQFF
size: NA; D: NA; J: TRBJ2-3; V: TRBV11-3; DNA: TGTGCCAGCAGCCAATCCCCCCGGGCAGTTGGGGAAAATACGCAGTATTTT; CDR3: CASSQSPRAVGENTQYF
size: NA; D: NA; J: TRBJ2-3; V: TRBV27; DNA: TGTGCCAGCAGTTCCGGTGATGGGTTTGCAGATACGCAGTATTTT; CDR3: CASSSGDGFADTQYF
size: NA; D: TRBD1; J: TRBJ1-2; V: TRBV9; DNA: TGTGCCAGCAGCGGGGGACAGGGCTATGGCTACACCTTC; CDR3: CASSGGQGYGYTF
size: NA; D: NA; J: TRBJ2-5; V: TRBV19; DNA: TGTGCCAGTTCGGGCAGGGGGGGAGAGACCCAGTACTTC; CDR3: CASSGRGGETQYF
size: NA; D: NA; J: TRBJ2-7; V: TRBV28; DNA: TGTGCCAGCAGTTCCCTAGAGCAGTACTTC; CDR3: CASSSLEQYF
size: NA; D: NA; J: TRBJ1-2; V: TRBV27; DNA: TGTGCCAGCAGTTTAAGCGGGGAGGGGTGGTACTATGGCTACACCTTC; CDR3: CASSLSGEGWYYGYTF
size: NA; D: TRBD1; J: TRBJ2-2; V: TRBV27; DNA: TGTGCCAGCAGTTATACGACAGGGGGCGACGCCGGGGAGCTGTTTTTT; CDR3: CASSYTTGGDAGELFF
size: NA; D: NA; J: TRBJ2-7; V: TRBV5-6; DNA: TGTGCCAGCACATTCTGGACTCCGACAGGCGAGCAGTACTTC; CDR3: CASTFWTPTGEQYF
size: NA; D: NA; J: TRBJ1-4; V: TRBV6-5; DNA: TGTGCCAGCAGTTTGACAGCCTCTGGGCATGAAAAACTGTTTTTT; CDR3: CASSLTASGHEKLFF
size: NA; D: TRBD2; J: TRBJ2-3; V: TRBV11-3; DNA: TGTGCCAGCAGCTTAGCGCCGGGAGGGCCGGCAGATACGCAGTATTTT; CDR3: CASSLAPGGPADTQYF
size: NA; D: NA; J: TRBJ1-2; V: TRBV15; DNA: TGTGCCACCAGCATTAGAGCGTCCTTTAATTATGGCTACACCTTC; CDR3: CATSIRASFNYGYTF
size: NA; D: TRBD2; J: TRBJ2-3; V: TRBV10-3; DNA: TGTGCCACCGAGAATGAGCGGGAGGGCAGCACAGATACGCAGTATTTT; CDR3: CATENEREGSTDTQYF
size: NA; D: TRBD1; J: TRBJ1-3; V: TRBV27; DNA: TGTGCCACAAAAGACAGGGGCTTCTCTGGAAACACCATATATTTT; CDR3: CATKDRGFSGNTIYF
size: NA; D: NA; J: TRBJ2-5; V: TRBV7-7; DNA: TGTGCCAGCAGCGTGGAGGGAGTACAAGAGACCCAGTACTTC; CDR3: CASSVEGVQETQYF
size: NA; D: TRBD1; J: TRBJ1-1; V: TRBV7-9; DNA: TGTGCCAGCAGCTCCAGGGACAGGGGGTCGGAAGCTGAAGCTTTCTTT; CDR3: CASSSRDRGSEAEAFF
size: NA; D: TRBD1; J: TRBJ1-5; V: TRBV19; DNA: TGTGCCAGTAGTATGACAGGGATCCAGCCCCAGCATTTT; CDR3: CASSMTGIQPQHF
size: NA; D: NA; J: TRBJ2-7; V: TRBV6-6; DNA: TGTGCCAGCAGTTCCGACGGCTACGAGCAGTACTTC; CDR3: CASSSDGYEQYF